This T cell receptor beta chain was identified in a study of identical twins. The CDR3 is made up of 14 amino acids. Germline CDR1 and CDR2: DFQATT and SNEGSKA (reference sequence). Comments on this clonotype: Its target is unknown.

TCRdb reprocessed the 5' RACE reads via MiXCR and lists one record per CDR3 protein. This sample has approximately 470,000 distinct CDR3 sequences, with approximately 14% found just once. General observations from the study: Cord blood beta clonotypes present at high abundance carried fewer insertions; no such pattern appeared in memory repertoires.

These data also featured in a second study, about yellow fever vaccine responses in identical twins.

The sequenced sample consisted of CD4+ T cells sorted from blood. The receptor's source is a woman younger than 35 in good health. V gene TRBV20-1 combines with J gene TRBJ1-2; 7 bases are a match to TRBD1. The CDR3 reads CSPRRAGGLGGYTF. DNA of the CDR3: TGCAGCCCCAGACGTGCAGGGGGTCTCGGGGGCTACACCTTC.